The 4 T cell receptor beta chains presented below share a single source sample, sequenced in a study of T cell repertoires in cytomegalovirus infection. Using its own MiXCR run on the reads, TCRdb lists one record per CDR3 protein. The table lists some 320,000 distinct CDR3 sequences, around 29% of them singletons. These TCRs are of unknown antigen specificity. The specimen was cultured PBMCs, collected from culture after CMV antigen stimulation. The receptors originated from a human donor in good health (CMV status not recorded). Some clones in this sample may be carry-over from other donors' samples.

The chain combines TRBV27 with TRBJ2-7, with no clear D. The CDR3 spans 13 residues. The V and J ends lost 6 bases and 2 bases respectively, with 11 bases between them. Per germline, CDR1 MNHEY and CDR2 SMNVEV (reference sequence). In DNA form, the CDR3 reads TGTGCCAGCAGCCCTGAGCAGACCTACGAGCAGTACTTC. Protein sequence: CASSPEQTYEQYF.

This clonotype has a count of ten or more. V gene TRBV7-6 combines with J gene TRBJ2-1; 9 nucleotides line up with TRBD2. The CDR3 sequence is 18 residues long. In germline, CDR1 is SGHVS, CDR2 FNYEAQ. The junction had 12 bases not matched to a gene; V was cut back by 0 bases and J by 6 bases. The CDR3, as DNA: TGTGCCAGCAGCTTAGCGAGCGGGAGGCTCGTTGGGATCAATGAGCAGTTCTTC. Protein: CASSLASGRLVGINEQFF.

The rearrangement uses TRBV2 and TRBJ1-1; the D is unclear. Germline CDR1 and CDR2: SNHLY and FYNNEI. The CDR3 spans 12 residues. The V end lost 6 bases, the J end lost 10 bases, and 15 bases lay between the germline ends. The CDR3 nucleotides are TGTGCCAGCAGGCCCGACGAGGTGGGAGCTTTCTTT. Protein sequence: CASRPDEVGAFF.

This clonotype was counted a few times. The CDR3 nucleotides read TGTGCCAGCAGTTACTACAGGGGTTACAATGAGCAGTTCTTC. Encoded protein: CASSYYRGYNEQFF. The chain combines TRBV6-6 with TRBJ2-1, with 7 bases matching TRBD1. V lost 1 base, J lost 4 bases, and 1 base stayed unmatched. Per the germline V gene, CDR1 is MNHNY and CDR2 is SVGAGI (reference sequence). The CDR3 extends over 14 amino acids.